These 2 T cell receptor beta chains were all obtained from the same sample, sequenced in a study of T cell responses to AZD1222 COVID-19 vaccine. Generated by immunoSEQ multiplex PCR, the TCRdb table keeps only in-frame clones and is missing some. The profile covers around 180,000 clones, with 90% appearing a single time and roughly 2.8% taken by the ten largest. The material was peripheral blood, obtained on day 0 of AZD1222 vaccination. These receptors were obtained from an adult in good health.

The CDR3 region is CASRVASSNNEQFF. As DNA, the CDR3 is TGCGCCAGCCGCGTGGCTAGCTCAAACAATGAGCAGTTCTTC. The rearrangement joins TRBV5-1 to TRBJ2-1; tentative D call: TRBD2 (5 bases). V lost 7 bases to trimming and J lost 5 bases, with 16 bases between them. Germline CDR1 and CDR2: SGHRS and YFSETQ. The CDR3 totals 14 residues.

V usage is TRBV27 and J usage is TRBJ2-5; D might be TRBD1 (6 bases). Trimming cost V 5 bases and J 1 base, with 11 bases left between them. This CDR3 is 14 amino acids long. CDR1 is MNHEY, CDR2 SMNVEV, per germline (reference sequence). CDR3 sequence: CASSPHRAQETQYF. CDR3 DNA: TGTGCCAGCAGTCCACACAGGGCCCAAGAGACCCAGTACTTC.